Each of the 7 T cell receptor beta chains below was sequenced from the same sample in a study of T-cell memory formation after mild COVID-19. Each CDR3 protein is one row after TCRdb ran MiXCR on the 5' RACE reads. The sample lists about 200,000 distinct CDR3 sequences; 9% to 10% were seen once. Sequenced material: PBMCs or a T cell subset sorted from them (not recorded which). Every receptor here comes from a man aged 18 to 30 who had mild COVID-19 (a few samples of this study predate the infection). Cell type and time point are not known.

V usage is TRBV12-3 or TRBV12-4 and J usage is TRBJ2-3; D gene ambiguous. The CDR3 contains 16 residues. The ends were cut back, 5 bases at V and 2 bases at J, with 17 bases in the middle. DNA of the CDR3: TGTGCCAGCAGTCCAAGAAGCTTGGCTTACACAGATACGCAGTATTTT. It encodes CASSPRSLAYTDTQYF.

V gene TRBV7-2 combines with J gene TRBJ1-6; 10 nucleotides agree with TRBD1. Per germline, CDR1 SGHTA and CDR2 FQGNSA. This CDR3 region has 15 residues. V lost 1 base to trimming and J lost 7 bases; unmatched junction nucleotides: 1. The CDR3 sequence is CASSLGDRGNSPLHF. In DNA, the CDR3 is TGTGCCAGCAGCTTAGGGGACAGGGGCAATTCACCCCTCCACTTT.

This clonotype was picked up a small number of times. The genes are TRBV5-1 and TRBJ2-3, with a possible D match to TRBD2 (6 bases). V dropped 1 base and J dropped 3 bases, with 24 bases sitting between them. The CDR3 totals 19 residues. CDR1 and CDR2 (germline): SGHRS, YFSETQ. CDR3 protein: CASSLFMWGWGERTDTQYF. CDR3 nucleotides: TGCGCCAGCAGCTTGTTCATGTGGGGATGGGGGGAACGGACAGATACGCAGTATTTT.

The V and J genes are TRBV11-1 and TRBJ2-7; D gene unclear. The germline V gene encodes CDR1 SGHAT and CDR2 FQDESV (reference sequence). The CDR3 sequence is 13 residues long. Trimming shortened V by 5 bases and J by 6 bases, and 14 bases separated the two germline ends. Here the CDR3 reads CASSRRQESEQYV. CDR3 coding DNA: TGTGCCAGCAGCCGGCGGCAGGAGTCCGAGCAGTACGTC.

V is TRBV13 and J is TRBJ2-7; TRBD1 is a possible D gene (5 bases). The CDR3 runs to 15 residues. In germline, CDR1 is PRHDT, CDR2 FYEKMQ (reference sequence). With 6 bases removed from V and 1 base from J, the gap between germline ends came to 16 bases. CDR3 residues: CASRPPRGNSYEQYF. Here the CDR3 DNA reads TGTGCCAGCAGACCACCAAGGGGTAATTCCTACGAGCAGTACTTC. Supplemented by reference TRBV13 and TRBJ2-7, the full variable domain reads AAGVIQSPRHLIKEKRETATLKCYPIPRHDTVYWYQQGPGQDPQFLISFYEKMQSDKGSIPDRFSAQQFSDYHSELNMSSLELGDSALYFCASRPPRGNSYEQYFGPGTRLTVT.

This clonotype showed up just a few times. V is TRBV4-2 and J is TRBJ1-1; 9 nucleotides line up with TRBD1. CDR1 is LGHNA, CDR2 YNFKEQ, per germline. The CDR3 is made up of 12 amino acids. The junction had 4 bases not matched to a gene; V was cut back by 1 base and J by 13 bases. The CDR3 region has the DNA TGTGCCAGCAGCCAAGGGGGACAGGGTGGTTTCTTT. Protein product: CASSQGGQGGFF.

This chain connects TRBV5-1 to TRBJ1-1; D gene ambiguous. CDR1 and CDR2 (germline): SGHRS, YFSETQ. This CDR3 comprises 12 residues. Trimming took off 5 bases at V and 5 bases at J, with 10 bases between the two ends. This CDR3 reads CASRSIGTEAFF. In DNA, the CDR3 is TGCGCCAGCAGATCAATCGGGACTGAAGCTTTCTTT.